The 22 T cell receptor beta chains presented below share a single source sample, sequenced in a study of T cell responses to AZD1222 COVID-19 vaccine. TCRdb keeps only in-frame clones here, not all; method: immunoSEQ multiplex PCR. The sample contains about 76,000 clones, about three quarters of which appear only once. The sample was peripheral blood, taken 28 days after the second dose of the MenACWY control vaccine. All receptors derive from an adult who received the MenACWY meningococcal vaccine as a control.

This clone came up a few times. CDR3: CASSSPGQGYEQYF. For the CDR3, the DNA is TGCGCCAGCAGCTCGCCCGGTCAGGGGTACGAGCAGTACTTC. This chain connects TRBV5-1 to TRBJ2-7; TRBD1 might be the D (6 bases). The CDR3 runs to 14 residues. Trimming took off 3 bases at V and 4 bases at J, with 14 bases between the two ends. Per germline, CDR1 SGHRS and CDR2 YFSETQ.

J is TRBJ2-3 and V is TRBV4-2, with 9 bases identical to TRBD2. Unmatched junction bases numbered 9, after V lost 3 bases and J lost 2 bases. The CDR3 covers 17 residues. Germline V lookup: CDR1 LGHNA, CDR2 YNFKEQ. The DNA for the CDR3 is TGTGCCAGCAGCCAGACGCTAGCGGGGAGACACACAGATACGCAGTATTTT. Residues: CASSQTLAGRHTDTQYF.

This clone was counted only a few times. The rearrangement joins TRBV7-3 to TRBJ2-2; D gene ambiguous. The CDR3 has 15 residues. The germline CDR1 and CDR2 sequences are SGHTA and FQGTGA. The V end was cut by 2 bases, the J end by 4 bases, with 11 bases between. The CDR3 loop reads CASSLGQPSTGELFF. Written as DNA, the CDR3 is TGTGCCAGCAGCTTAGGGCAGCCAAGCACCGGGGAGCTGTTTTTT.

The chain carries TRBV6-6 and TRBJ2-7, with TRBD1 matching 9 bases. The CDR3 is 16 residues long. The germline CDR1 and CDR2 sequences are MNHNY and SVGAGI (reference sequence). J lost 7 bases, V lost 0 bases, and 10 bases had no gene match. The chain's CDR3 is CASSYSIQGAGREQYF. CDR3 coding DNA: TGTGCCAGCAGTTACTCGATACAGGGGGCGGGGAGAGAGCAGTACTTC.

CDR3 protein: CASSLDRGTANTEAFF. CDR3 DNA sequence: TGTGCCAGCAGCTTAGATCGAGGGACAGCGAACACTGAAGCTTTCTTT. This chain connects TRBV5-8 to TRBJ1-1; 7 bases are a match to TRBD1. Per the germline V gene, CDR1 is SGHTS and CDR2 is YDEGEE. Losses at the gene ends were 2 bases for V and 1 base for J; bases not matched to a gene: 8. CDR3 length: 16 amino acids.

The V call is TRBV28, the J call TRBJ2-2, with 7 bases lining up with TRBD1. The V and J ends lost 5 bases and 6 bases, in that order; junction bases with no gene match: 3. Per germline, CDR1 MDHEN and CDR2 SYDVKM. This CDR3 is 13 amino acids long. This CDR3 is CASSQGEPGELFF. As DNA, the CDR3 is TGTGCCAGCAGTCAGGGGGAGCCCGGGGAGCTGTTTTTT. Drawing the rest from reference TRBV28 and TRBJ2-2, the complete variable domain is DVKVTQSSRYLVKRTGEKVFLECVQDMDHENMFWYRQDPGLGLRLIYFSYDVKMKEKGDIPEGYSVSREKKERFSLILESASTNQTSMYLCASSQGEPGELFFGEGSRLTVL.

A few counts support this clone. This chain uses TRBV11-2 with TRBJ1-2, with 8 positions matching TRBD1. Looked up from germline, CDR1 is SGHAT and CDR2 is FQNNGV. The trim removed 5 bases at V and 4 bases at J, leaving 12 bases unmatched. CDR3 size: 16 residues. The CDR3 region is CASSPLGNRGSYGYTF. The CDR3 nucleotides read TGTGCCAGCAGCCCACTTGGGAACAGGGGGAGCTATGGCTACACCTTC.

The chain combines TRBV9 with TRBJ1-6; no definite D call. The CDR3 runs to 14 residues. CDR1 and CDR2 (germline): SGDLS, YYNGEE. V was shortened by 0 bases and J by 5 bases, with 6 bases between the two germline ends. CDR3 amino acids: CASSVGADNSPLHF. Here the CDR3 DNA reads TGTGCCAGCAGCGTAGGGGCCGATAATTCACCCCTCCACTTT.

The gene calls are TRBV6-5 and TRBJ2-7; 9 nucleotides agree with TRBD2. This CDR3 is 14 amino acids long. Germline CDR1 MNHEY, CDR2 SVGAGI. CDR3 in DNA: TGTGCAGTAGAACGGAGCGGGAGGTCCTACGAGCAGTACTTC. Translated: CAVERSGRSYEQYF.

This sequence joins TRBV15 and TRBJ1-1; D gene ambiguous. V was cut by 5 bases and J by 4 bases, with 11 bases left in between. The CDR3 totals 13 residues. CDR1 and CDR2 from the germline V gene are LNHNV and YYDKDF (reference sequence). The CDR3 DNA is TGTGCCACCAGCGGCAGGCAGCCCACTGAAGCTTTCTTT. Translating gives CATSGRQPTEAFF.

J is TRBJ2-1 and V is TRBV19; 11 bases map to TRBD2. J was trimmed by 6 bases and V by 5 bases; bases with no gene match: 9. Germline-derived CDR1 and CDR2 are LNHDA and SQIVND (reference sequence). The CDR3 has 16 amino acids. CDR3 bases: TGTGCCAGTAGTCCCGAAACTAGCGGGGGATCCAATGAGCAGTTCTTC. Residues: CASSPETSGGSNEQFF.

The CDR3 spells CASSLRRLADTGELFF. The DNA of the CDR3 is TGTGCCAGCAGTTTAAGGCGACTAGCGGACACCGGGGAGCTGTTTTTT. J is TRBJ2-2 and V is TRBV28; 9 bases are shared with TRBD2. Trimming at V came to 2 bases and at J to 3 bases, leaving 4 bases not matched to a gene. Germline lookup yields CDR1 MDHEN and CDR2 SYDVKM. This CDR3 has 16 amino acids. The whole variable domain, remainder taken from reference TRBV28 and TRBJ2-2, is DVKVTQSSRYLVKRTGEKVFLECVQDMDHENMFWYRQDPGLGLRLIYFSYDVKMKEKGDIPEGYSVSREKKERFSLILESASTNQTSMYLCASSLRRLADTGELFFGEGSRLTVL.

The rearrangement links TRBV21-1 to TRBJ2-1; the D call TRBD2 from the table was never checked on the DNA. TRBV21-1 is classified as a pseudogene. CDR3 length: 16 amino acids. The CDR3 is CASSKGGSGGANEQFF. CDR3 DNA: TGTGCCAGCAGCAAAGGCGGTAGCGGGGGGGCCAATGAGCAGTTCTTC.

V usage is TRBV2 and J usage is TRBJ1-1; no clear D gene. The CDR3 runs to 13 residues. Trimming took off 7 bases at V and 4 bases at J, with 13 bases between the two ends. Germline CDR1 and CDR2: SNHLY and FYNNEI. Here the CDR3 reads CASTPVGRTEAFF. The CDR3 nucleotides are TGTGCCAGCACCCCCGTAGGGCGCACTGAAGCTTTCTTT.

The CDR3 spells CASSVEPMNTEAFF. For the CDR3, the DNA is TGTGCCAGCTCCGTTGAGCCCATGAACACTGAAGCTTTCTTT. The V call is TRBV6-5, the J call TRBJ1-1; D gene unclear. V was clipped by 8 bases and J by 0 bases, with 13 bases between them. The CDR3 loop spans 14 amino acids. Per germline, CDR1 MNHEY and CDR2 SVGAGI.

This clone showed up just once. This rearrangement joins TRBV5-1 to TRBJ2-1, with TRBD2 matching over 13 bases. In germline, CDR1 is SGHRS, CDR2 YFSETQ. The CDR3 totals 15 residues. V lost 4 bases, J lost 5 bases, and 3 bases stayed unmatched. The DNA of the CDR3 is TGCGCCAGCAGCCTTGGACTAGCGGGAGACAATGAGCAGTTCTTC. It is translated as CASSLGLAGDNEQFF.

CDR3 in amino acids: CASSWGQGNSPLHF. As DNA, the CDR3 is TGTGCCAGCAGTTGGGGACAGGGTAATTCACCCCTCCACTTT. The J gene is TRBJ1-6, the V gene TRBV28; 9 positions agree with TRBD1. The CDR3 spans 14 residues. The germline V gene encodes CDR1 MDHEN and CDR2 SYDVKM. J was trimmed by 6 bases and V by 4 bases; bases with no gene match: 1.

The rearrangement joins TRBV9 to TRBJ1-3; D call uncertain. Germline V CDR1 and CDR2: SGDLS, YYNGEE. This CDR3 region has 17 residues. V was pared by 0 bases and J by 0 bases, with 13 bases between. In DNA, the CDR3 is TGTGCCAGCAGCGTAGATTTAGGCAGAGCCTCTGGAAACACCATATATTTT. Its translation: CASSVDLGRASGNTIYF.

J is TRBJ2-1 and V is TRBV9, with D perhaps matching TRBD1 or TRBD2 (5 bases each). The CDR3 spans 15 residues. V was shortened by 0 bases and J by 5 bases, with 12 bases between the two germline ends. CDR1 and CDR2 from the germline V gene are SGDLS and YYNGEE. Written as DNA, the CDR3 is TGTGCCAGCAGCGTAGGAGGGGTGGAGAACAATGAGCAGTTCTTC. This encodes CASSVGGVENNEQFF.

The chain carries TRBV5-6 and TRBJ1-5, with TRBD1 matching over 9 bases. V dropped 2 bases and J dropped 7; count of bases not matched to a gene: 4. The CDR3 contains 14 residues. The germline CDR1 and CDR2 sequences are SGHDT and YYEEEE. The CDR3 reads CASSLQGAKQPQHF. The DNA of the CDR3 is TGTGCCAGCAGCTTACAGGGGGCTAAACAGCCCCAGCATTTT.

This chain uses TRBV27 with TRBJ1-1; possibly TRBD1 for D (5 bases). This CDR3 contains 11 residues. Germline assignment: CDR1 MNHEY and CDR2 SMNVEV (reference sequence). Trimming pared 9 bases from V and 10 bases from J, leaving 15 bases between. The CDR3 nucleotides read TGTGCCAGGGAGATTCAGGGTACAGCTTTCTTT. Residues: CAREIQGTAFF.

This sequence joins TRBV6-5 and TRBJ1-2; D is undetermined. The CDR3 consists of 13 residues. The germline V gene has CDR1 MNHEY and CDR2 SVGAGI. V gave up 3 bases and J gave up 1 base, with 6 bases separating them. CDR3 loop: CASSYLNNYGYTF. DNA for the CDR3: TGTGCCAGCAGTTATCTGAATAACTATGGCTACACCTTC.